A single sample is the source of the 6 T cell receptor beta chains below, sequenced in a study of T cell changes during pregnancy in multiple sclerosis. The protocol was immunoSEQ multiplex PCR, while the TCRdb copy is restricted to in-frame clones and leaves out a portion. The sample holds tens of thousands of clones, 80% to 95% seen once. Sample: peripheral blood, taken in the third trimester of pregnancy. The receptors were gathered from a female donor in good health, enrolled as a control in a pregnancy study.

The chain uses TRBV6-5 and TRBJ2-1; D might be TRBD2 (5 bases). V was clipped by 7 bases and J by 4 bases, with 17 bases between them. Per germline, CDR1 MNHEY and CDR2 SVGAGI. This CDR3 contains 15 residues. The CDR3 nucleotides read TGTGCCAGCACCAAGGGAGCGGAGGCGTACAATGAGCAGTTCTTC. Protein product: CASTKGAEAYNEQFF.

CDR3 sequence (DNA): TGTGCCAGCTCACTCACCAGGGATAGGAGTACTGAAGCTTTCTTT. It specifies CASSLTRDRSTEAFF. This chain uses TRBV18 with TRBJ1-1, with a tentative D call TRBD1 (5 bases). Trimming stripped 4 bases from V and 5 bases from J, with 17 bases between. Germline values: CDR1 KGHSH, CDR2 LQKENI. CDR3 length equals 15 residues. Variable domain in full (rest from reference TRBV18 and TRBJ1-1): NAGVMQNPRHLVRRRGQEARLRCSPMKGHSHVYWYRQLPEEGLKFMVYLQKENIIDESGMPKERFSAEFPKEGPSILRIQQVVRGDSAAYFCASSLTRDRSTEAFFGQGTRLTVV.

V gene TRBV7-8 combines with J gene TRBJ1-3, with 8 nucleotides matching TRBD1. The V segment lost 3 bases and the J segment 2 bases; nucleotides outside the gene matches: 3. The germline V gene has CDR1 SGHVS and CDR2 FQNEAQ. CDR3 length: 15 residues. In DNA form, the CDR3 reads TGTGCCAGCAGCTTGGTGGACAGGGCTGGAAACACCATATATTTT. As protein: CASSLVDRAGNTIYF.

The chain couples TRBV9 to TRBJ2-3, with a possible D match to TRBD2 (6 bases). Trimming cost V 3 bases and J 0 bases, with 8 bases left between them. Germline-derived CDR1 and CDR2 are SGDLS and YYNGEE. The CDR3 totals 14 residues. The CDR3 spells CASSGGLSTDTQYF. In nucleotides, the CDR3 is TGTGCCAGCAGCGGTGGACTAAGCACAGATACGCAGTATTTT. The variable domain in full, with the rest retrieved from reference TRBV9 and TRBJ2-3, is DSGVTQTPKHLITATGQRVTLRCSPRSGDLSVYWYQQSLDQGLQFLIQYYNGEERAKGNILERFSAQQFPDLHSELNLSSLELGDSALYFCASSGGLSTDTQYFGPGTRLTVL.

The rearrangement links TRBV6-4 to TRBJ2-3; 9 bases map to TRBD1. The CDR3 has 15 amino acids. Trimming took 3 bases from V and 5 from J; bases not matched to a gene: 6. Germline V CDR1 and CDR2: MRHNA, SNTAGT. CDR3 region: CASSERTGEVDTQYF. In DNA form, the CDR3 reads TGTGCCAGCAGTGAAAGGACAGGGGAGGTAGATACGCAGTATTTT.

This chain links TRBV7-9 with TRBJ2-3, with 9 bases identical to TRBD2. With V trimmed by 3 bases and J by 2 bases, 3 bases remained unmatched. CDR1 and CDR2 from the germline V gene are SEHNR and FQNEAQ (reference sequence). The CDR3 contains 15 residues. The DNA of the CDR3 is TGTGCCAGCAGCTTTCGCGGGGGGGACACAGATACGCAGTATTTT. Encoded protein: CASSFRGGDTDTQYF.